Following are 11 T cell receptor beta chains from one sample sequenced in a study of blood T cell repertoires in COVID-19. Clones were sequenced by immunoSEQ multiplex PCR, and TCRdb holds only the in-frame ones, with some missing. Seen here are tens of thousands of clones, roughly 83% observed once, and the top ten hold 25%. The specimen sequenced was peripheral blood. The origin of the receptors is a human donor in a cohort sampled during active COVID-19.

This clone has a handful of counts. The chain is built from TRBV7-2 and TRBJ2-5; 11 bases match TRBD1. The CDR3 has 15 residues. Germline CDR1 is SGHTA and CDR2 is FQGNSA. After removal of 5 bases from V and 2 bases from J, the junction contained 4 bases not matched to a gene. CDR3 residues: CASSTGTGGQETQYF. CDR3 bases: TGTGCCAGCAGCACCGGGACAGGGGGTCAAGAGACCCAGTACTTC. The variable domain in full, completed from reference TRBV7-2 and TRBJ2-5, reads GAGVSQSPSNKVTEKGKDVELRCDPISGHTALYWYRQSLGQGLEFLIYFQGNSAPDKSGLPSDRFSAERTGGSVSTLTIQRTQQEDSAVYLCASSTGTGGQETQYFGPGTRLLVL.

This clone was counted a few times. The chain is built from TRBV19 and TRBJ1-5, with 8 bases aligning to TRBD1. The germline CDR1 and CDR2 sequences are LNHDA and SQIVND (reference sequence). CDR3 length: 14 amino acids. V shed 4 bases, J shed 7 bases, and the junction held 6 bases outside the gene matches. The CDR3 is CASSKTGEEQPQHF. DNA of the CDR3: TGTGCCAGTAGTAAGACAGGGGAGGAGCAGCCCCAGCATTTT.

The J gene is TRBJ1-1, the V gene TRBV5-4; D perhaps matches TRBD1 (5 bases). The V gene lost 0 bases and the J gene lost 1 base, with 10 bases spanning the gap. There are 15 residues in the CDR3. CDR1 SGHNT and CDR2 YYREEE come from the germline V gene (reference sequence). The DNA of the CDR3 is TGTGCCAGCAGCTTGGGGGCGGGGGGGAACACTGAAGCTTTCTTT. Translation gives CASSLGAGGNTEAFF.

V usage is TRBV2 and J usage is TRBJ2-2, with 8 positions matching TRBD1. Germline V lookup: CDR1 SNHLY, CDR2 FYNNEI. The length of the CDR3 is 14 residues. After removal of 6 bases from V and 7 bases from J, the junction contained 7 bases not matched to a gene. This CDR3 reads CASRWTGQGGELFF. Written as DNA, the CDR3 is TGTGCCAGCAGGTGGACAGGGCAGGGCGGGGAGCTGTTTTTT.

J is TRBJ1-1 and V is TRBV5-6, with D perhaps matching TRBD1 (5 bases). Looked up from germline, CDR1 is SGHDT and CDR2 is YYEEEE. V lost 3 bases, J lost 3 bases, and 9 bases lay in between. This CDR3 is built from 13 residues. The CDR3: CASSYQGYTEAFF. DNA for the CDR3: TGTGCCAGCAGCTACCAGGGTTACACTGAAGCTTTCTTT.

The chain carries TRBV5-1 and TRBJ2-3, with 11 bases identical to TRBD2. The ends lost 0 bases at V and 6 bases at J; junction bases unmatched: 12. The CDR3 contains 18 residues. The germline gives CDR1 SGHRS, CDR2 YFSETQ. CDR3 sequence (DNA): TGCGCCAGCAGCTTGGGCGAGACTAGCGGGGTCGGGTTGGATACGCAGTATTTT. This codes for CASSLGETSGVGLDTQYF. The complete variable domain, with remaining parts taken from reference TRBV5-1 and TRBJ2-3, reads KAGVTQTPRYLIKTRGQQVTLSCSPISGHRSVSWYQQTPGQGLQFLFEYFSETQRNKGNFPGRFSGRQFSNSRSEMNVSTLELGDSALYLCASSLGETSGVGLDTQYFGPGTRLTVL.

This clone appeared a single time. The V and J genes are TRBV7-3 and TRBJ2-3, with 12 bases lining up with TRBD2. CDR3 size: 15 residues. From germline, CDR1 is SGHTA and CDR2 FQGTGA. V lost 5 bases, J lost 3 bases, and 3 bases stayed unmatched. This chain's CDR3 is CASSATSGRTDTQYF. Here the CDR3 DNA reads TGTGCCAGCAGCGCCACTAGCGGGAGGACAGATACGCAGTATTTT.

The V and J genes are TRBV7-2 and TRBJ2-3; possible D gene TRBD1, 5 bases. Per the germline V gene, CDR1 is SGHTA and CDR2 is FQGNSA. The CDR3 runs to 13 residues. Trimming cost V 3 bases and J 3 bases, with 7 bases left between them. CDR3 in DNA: TGTGCCAGCAGCTTCCAGGGTACAGATACGCAGTATTTT. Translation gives CASSFQGTDTQYF.

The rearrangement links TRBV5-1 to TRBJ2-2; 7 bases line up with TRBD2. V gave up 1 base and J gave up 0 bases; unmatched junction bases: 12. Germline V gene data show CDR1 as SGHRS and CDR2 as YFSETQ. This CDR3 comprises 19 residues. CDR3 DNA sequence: TGCGCCAGCAGCTTGCCGAACTCTAGCGGTTCTGCGAACACCGGGGAGCTGTTTTTT. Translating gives CASSLPNSSGSANTGELFF.

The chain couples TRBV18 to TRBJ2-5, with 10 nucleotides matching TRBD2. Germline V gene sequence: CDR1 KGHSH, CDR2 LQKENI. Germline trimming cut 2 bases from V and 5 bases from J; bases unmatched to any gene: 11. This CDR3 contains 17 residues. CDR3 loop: CASSPGLAGVVWETQYF. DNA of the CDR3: TGTGCCAGCTCACCAGGTCTAGCGGGAGTGGTCTGGGAGACCCAGTACTTC.

CDR3 sequence reads: CASSSRTGTEAFF. DNA for the CDR3: TGTGCCAGCAGCTCAAGGACAGGAACTGAAGCTTTCTTT. This chain uses TRBV7-9 with TRBJ1-1, with 7 bases matching TRBD1. The CDR3 totals 13 residues. Losses at the gene ends were 4 bases for V and 5 bases for J; bases not matched to a gene: 4. Germline V gene data show CDR1 as SEHNR and CDR2 as FQNEAQ (reference sequence).